The 24 T cell receptor beta chains presented below share a single source sample, sequenced in a study of regulatory T cells in long-lasting Graves disease. Combining iRepertoire HTBI primers with Arm-PCR of CDR3 regions, the authors built TCR beta libraries. One entry per CDR3 protein results from TCRdb running MiXCR on the multiplex PCR reads. Found here are some 250,000 distinct CDR3 sequences, 18% of them singletons; the top ten hold roughly a fifth. The time point is: newly diagnosed GD, antithyroid drugs for less than 3 months. The TCR library used RNA extracted from PBMCs. The specimen was peripheral blood mononuclear cells (PBMCs), collected at new diagnosis, from a patient treated with antithyroid drugs. The receptors come from a female donor with Graves disease.

The sample holds many counts of this clonotype. The chain is built from TRBV12-3 or TRBV12-4 and TRBJ2-1, with TRBD2 as a possible D gene (5 bases). CDR3 length equals 13 residues. Trimming took 6 bases from V and 8 from J, leaving 14 bases between them. This chain's CDR3 is CASSSQDFDEQFF. The CDR3 DNA follows: TGTGCCAGCAGCTCCCAGGACTTCGATGAGCAGTTCTTC.

This clonotype has at least ten counts. The chain joins TRBV27 to TRBJ1-5, with 9 bases identical to TRBD1. The V segment lost 5 bases and the J segment 7 bases; nucleotides outside the gene matches: 9. The CDR3 extends over 15 amino acids. Germline lookup yields CDR1 MNHEY and CDR2 SMNVEV (reference sequence). The CDR3 protein is CASSPITGGGQPQHF. CDR3 DNA sequence: TGTGCCAGCAGTCCAATCACAGGGGGCGGACAGCCCCAGCATTTT.

At least ten counts were recorded for this clonotype. The chain joins TRBV4-2 to TRBJ2-7, with 7 bases lining up with TRBD1. This CDR3 is built from 15 residues. Germline V gives CDR1 LGHNA, CDR2 YNFKEQ. Trimming at V came to 4 bases and at J to 0 bases, leaving 6 bases not matched to a gene. The CDR3 DNA is TGTGCCAGCAGCCGAGAAGGGGGCCGCTCCTACGAGCAGTACTTC. This translates into CASSREGGRSYEQYF.

This clonotype was seen at least ten times. This sequence joins TRBV7-2 and TRBJ2-7; D possibly corresponds to TRBD2 (5 bases). Germline V gives CDR1 SGHTA, CDR2 FQGNSA. V lost 3 bases to trimming and J lost 0 bases, with 12 bases between them. The CDR3 is 15 amino acids. CDR3 nucleotides: TGTGCCAGCAGCTTGACCAGCGGCTTCTCCTACGAGCAGTACTTC. Translation: CASSLTSGFSYEQYF.

V and J are TRBV20-1 and TRBJ2-3; a possible D gene is TRBD2 (6 bases). The CDR3 has 14 residues. With 3 bases removed from V and 6 bases from J, the gap between germline ends came to 16 bases. CDR1 is DFQATT, CDR2 SNEGSKA, per germline (reference sequence). The CDR3 loop reads CSAREGLSMDTQYF. In DNA, the CDR3 is TGCAGTGCTAGGGAGGGCCTTAGCATGGATACGCAGTATTTT.

This clonotype appeared many times. The chain links TRBV7-3 to TRBJ1-4; a possible D gene is TRBD1 (5 bases). This CDR3 contains 15 residues. Trimming removed 0 bases at V and 6 bases at J, with 11 bases between. Germline V gene data show CDR1 as SGHTA and CDR2 as FQGTGA. The CDR3 loop reads CASSLTGAGHEKLFF. DNA of the CDR3: TGTGCCAGCAGCTTAACTGGGGCAGGACATGAAAAACTGTTTTTT.

V is TRBV6-2 or TRBV6-3 and J is TRBJ1-4, with 7 bases aligning to TRBD1. The CDR3 extends over 15 amino acids. V shed 2 bases and J 14 bases; nucleotides not matched to a gene: 14. Germline CDR1 and CDR2: MNHEY and SVGEGT. CDR3 DNA sequence: TGTGCCAGCAGTTACGCCGACTTTTACAGGGGAAGGCTGTTTTTT. This encodes CASSYADFYRGRLFF.

This clonotype came up once. The likely explanation is a read error, given a far larger clone one base away. The chain uses TRBV28 and TRBJ2-5; TRBD2 aligns across 8 bases. Germline CDR1 reads MDHEN; CDR2 reads SYDVKM. The CDR3 loop spans 15 amino acids. V trimming: 5 bases; J trimming: 11 bases; junction bases outside the gene matches: 16. CDR3 nucleotide sequence: TGTGCCAGCAGTGCCGGGACTAGAGTATACAATGAGCAGTACTTC. Its translation is CASSAGTRVYNEQYF.

CDR3 loop: CASSGVAGGHGETQYF. The CDR3 DNA sequence: TGTGCCAGCAGTGGGGTAGCGGGAGGCCACGGGGAGACCCAGTACTTC. The chain is built from TRBV2 and TRBJ2-5, with 10 nucleotides matching TRBD2. This CDR3 contains 16 residues. V was clipped by 4 bases and J by 5 bases; unmatched bases: 10. Germline V gene sequence: CDR1 SNHLY, CDR2 FYNNEI.

This clonotype was counted ten times or more. This chain links TRBV20-1 with TRBJ2-7; D not certain. V lost 2 bases and J 5 bases, leaving 25 bases between the germline ends. The germline gives CDR1 DFQATT, CDR2 SNEGSKA (reference sequence). The CDR3 covers 17 residues. This CDR3 reads CSARSTRMGTVLHEQYF. The CDR3 DNA sequence: TGCAGTGCTAGATCAACGAGAATGGGTACCGTTCTCCACGAGCAGTACTTC.

This clonotype was seen more than once but under ten times. This rearrangement joins TRBV6-2 or TRBV6-3 to TRBJ2-3, with 12 bases that match TRBD2. The ends lost 6 bases at V and 3 bases at J; junction bases unmatched: 7. From germline, CDR1 is MNHEY and CDR2 SVGEGT. The length of the CDR3 is 16 residues. Here the CDR3 reads CASRVTSGSGTDTQYF. The CDR3 DNA is TGTGCCAGCAGAGTGACTAGCGGGAGTGGAACAGATACGCAGTATTTT.

This clonotype was recorded many times. The chain carries TRBV29-1 and TRBJ2-5; D is uncertain. This CDR3 is 13 amino acids long. Trimming took 7 bases from V and 3 from J, leaving 15 bases between them. Germline V CDR1 and CDR2: SQVTM, ANQGSEA. DNA for the CDR3: TGCAGCGGAAGCCGTACGAATGAAGAGACCCAGTACTTC. Amino acids: CSGSRTNEETQYF. Using reference TRBV29-1 and TRBJ2-5 for the parts outside the CDR3, the full variable domain is SAVISQKPSRDICQRGTSLTIQCQVDSQVTMMFWYRQQPGQSLTLIATANQGSEATYESGFVIDKFPISRPNLTFSTLTVSNMSPEDSSIYLCSGSRTNEETQYFGPGTRLLVL.

This clonotype appeared many times. V usage is TRBV20-1 and J usage is TRBJ1-5, with D possibly matching TRBD1 (6 bases). Germline V gives CDR1 DFQATT, CDR2 SNEGSKA (reference sequence). V lost 1 base and J lost 1, with 8 bases in between. The CDR3 sequence is 14 residues long. The CDR3 DNA reads as TGCAGTGCTAGAGGTGGACAGAGCAATCAGCCCCAGCATTTT. Its protein product is CSARGGQSNQPQHF.

The J gene is TRBJ1-3, the V gene TRBV19; D not certain. This CDR3 has 13 amino acids. Trimming stripped 3 bases from V and 5 bases from J, with 8 bases between. In germline, CDR1 is LNHDA, CDR2 SQIVND (reference sequence). The CDR3 DNA reads TGTGCCAGTAGTATCCGCCAAAGAAACACCATATATTTT. Translation gives CASSIRQRNTIYF.

This clonotype was recorded at least ten times. J is TRBJ1-3 and V is TRBV9; 7 bases line up with TRBD1. Trimming took 4 bases from V and 3 from J; bases not matched to a gene: 13. Germline V gives CDR1 SGDLS, CDR2 YYNGEE. This CDR3 is built from 17 residues. This CDR3 is CASSKERGTVVGNTIYF. The CDR3 DNA reads as TGTGCCAGCAGCAAAGAACGTGGGACAGTGGTTGGAAACACCATATATTTT.

Comment on this clonotype: The junction departs from the called germline gene at one end, perhaps through a read error. The chain joins TRBV11-2 to TRBJ2-1; D gene uncertain. This CDR3 is built from 13 residues. Per the germline V gene, CDR1 is SGHAT and CDR2 is FQNNGV. CDR3: CTSTWSRNDEQFF. As DNA, the CDR3 is TGTACCAGCACCTGGAGCAGAAACGATGAGCAGTTCTTC.

This clonotype was recorded many times. The chain recombines TRBV4-3 with TRBJ1-1, with D tentatively TRBD1 (5 bases). This CDR3 contains 19 residues. Germline assignment: CDR1 LGHNA and CDR2 YSLEER. Trimming took off 0 bases at V and 2 bases at J, with 22 bases between the two ends. CDR3 in amino acids: CASSQDLHRLGGINTEAFF. The CDR3 region has the DNA TGCGCCAGCAGCCAAGATCTTCATCGTTTGGGGGGTATCAACACTGAAGCTTTCTTT.

This clonotype was seen ten or more times. This chain links TRBV28 with TRBJ1-1; possible D gene TRBD1, 5 bases. The CDR3 runs to 15 residues. Germline CDR1 MDHEN, CDR2 SYDVKM. V shed 3 bases and J shed 1 base, with 12 bases lying between them. DNA of the CDR3: TGTGCCAGCAGTTTCGGGGGACGGAAGAACACTGAAGCTTTCTTT. Its translation: CASSFGGRKNTEAFF.

This clonotype was counted many times. This sequence joins TRBV18 and TRBJ2-6, with D tentatively TRBD1 (6 bases). The CDR3 is made up of 14 amino acids. V was pared by 2 bases and J by 7 bases, with 9 bases between. Germline CDR1 is KGHSH and CDR2 is LQKENI. The CDR3 nucleotides are TGTGCCAGCTCACCAGTCAGGGGAGCCAACGTCCTGACTTTC. This sequence encodes CASSPVRGANVLTF.

The chain recombines TRBV6-1 with TRBJ1-4; possibly TRBD1 for D (6 bases). The germline gives CDR1 MNHNS, CDR2 SASEGT. The CDR3 is made up of 15 amino acids. V gave up 5 bases and J gave up 7 bases, with 17 bases separating them. CDR3 DNA sequence: TGTGCCAGCAGTCCCTTTCGACAGGACGGTGAAAAACTGTTTTTT. It codes for CASSPFRQDGEKLFF.

In this sample, this clonotype turned up many times. V and J are TRBV7-2 and TRBJ2-7, with D hard to call. V gave up 2 bases and J gave up 0 bases, with 11 bases separating them. CDR3 length: 15 amino acids. Germline V lookup: CDR1 SGHTA, CDR2 FQGNSA. CDR3 amino acids: CASSLIATVSYEQYF. The DNA for the CDR3 is TGTGCCAGCAGCTTAATCGCCACCGTCTCCTACGAGCAGTACTTC.

This clonotype was counted many times. The chain employs TRBV30 and TRBJ2-5, with no clear D. The V gene's germline CDR1 is GTSNPN and CDR2 SVGIG (reference sequence). The CDR3 contains 13 residues. Trimming cost V 2 bases and J 5 bases, with 12 bases left between them. As DNA, the CDR3 is TGTGCCTGGAGTCGTGTATCTTTGGAGACCCAGTACTTC. Translation gives CAWSRVSLETQYF.

With regard to this clonotype: This is likely an artifact of a read error, given a far larger clone one base away. V and J are TRBV27 and TRBJ2-1; D is unresolved. CDR3 length: 14 residues. CDR1 is MNHEY and CDR2 is SMNVEV in the germline V gene (reference sequence). CDR3 nucleotides: TGTGCCAGCAGTGAATCCCGACGGTACAATAAGCAGTTCTTC. Translated, it gives CASSESRRYNKQFF.

This clonotype was found many times. The CDR3 loop reads CSVAQSDTEAFF. CDR3 nucleotide sequence: TGCAGCGTTGCCCAGTCTGACACTGAAGCTTTCTTT. The gene calls are TRBV29-1 and TRBJ1-1; D remains unclear. This CDR3 spans 12 amino acids. With 4 bases removed from V and 3 bases from J, the gap between germline ends came to 9 bases. The germline V gene has CDR1 SQVTM and CDR2 ANQGSEA.